These T cell receptor beta chains were read from a single sample in a study of T cell repertoires in cytomegalovirus infection. TCRdb called the reads again in MiXCR, with one record for every CDR3 protein. The sample holds fewer than 300,000 distinct CDR3 sequences, about a quarter seen once. Sequencing was done on a sample of PBMCs. All receptors derive from a human donor in good health (CMV status not recorded). Some clones in this sample may be carry-over from other donors' samples. Both conserved end residues are trimmed from each CDR3. Fields, in order: clone size, J gene, V gene, CDR3 protein. A clone size is listed for some rows: how often the clone was seen (once, few, many), or a class if it is expanded.

size: -; J: TRBJ2-7; V: TRBV28; CDR3: ASSGSGLTQRYEQY
size: -; J: TRBJ2-3; V: TRBV19; CDR3: ASSTGLVTDTQY
size: -; J: TRBJ2-5; V: TRBV2; CDR3: ASGGVAGGKETQY
size: few; J: TRBJ1-3; V: TRBV20-1; CDR3: SAFPPRASSGNTIY
size: -; J: TRBJ2-3; V: TRBV2; CDR3: ASSQLMGTADTQY
size: once; J: TRBJ1-6; V: TRBV5-1; CDR3: ASSLVFTGQGHSPLH
size: many; J: TRBJ2-7; V: TRBV7-9; CDR3: ASSLLDRDEQY
size: many; J: TRBJ2-1; V: TRBV7-2; CDR3: ASTPTSGSTNEQF
size: few; J: TRBJ1-3; V: TRBV14; CDR3: ASSQVLVKNTIY
size: -; J: TRBJ1-4; V: TRBV24-1; CDR3: ATSDGAGEKLF
size: many; J: TRBJ2-1; V: TRBV7-2; CDR3: ASSQGVLSYNEQF
size: -; J: TRBJ2-7; V: TRBV5-1; CDR3: ASSPSTSYEQY
size: -; J: TRBJ1-1; V: TRBV20-1; CDR3: SADRGTEAF
size: -; J: TRBJ2-7; V: TRBV6-8; CDR3: ASAWNSYEQY